These 18 T cell receptor beta chains share one sample of origin, sequenced in a study of blood T cell repertoires in COVID-19. The data were produced by immunoSEQ multiplex PCR, yet TCRdb's version contains in-frame clones alone and is incomplete. The sample carries about 180,000 clones, roughly 80% recorded once. Sequencing used peripheral blood. The receptors shown here come from a woman between 70 and 85 years old with COVID-19, enrolled during active disease.

This chain links TRBV18 with TRBJ2-5; 11 bases line up with TRBD1. Germline V gene sequence: CDR1 KGHSH, CDR2 LQKENI. The J segment lost 6 bases and the V segment lost 6 bases, leaving 9 bases of the junction unmatched. The CDR3 consists of 15 residues. CDR3 sequence reads: CASSPTGTGGKTQYF. The CDR3 DNA follows: TGTGCCAGCTCTCCCACCGGGACAGGGGGAAAGACCCAGTACTTC.

This clone came up a few times. Other DNA sequences in the sample encode the same CDR3. The V and J genes are TRBV7-2 and TRBJ2-7; D uncertain. Germline CDR1 and CDR2: SGHTA and FQGNSA. CDR3 length: 11 residues. The V gene lost 3 bases and the J gene lost 3 bases, with 3 bases spanning the gap. CDR3 protein: CASSFLYEQYF. The CDR3 DNA reads as TGTGCCAGCAGCTTTCTCTACGAGCAGTACTTC. Variable domain in full (rest from reference TRBV7-2 and TRBJ2-7): GAGVSQSPSNKVTEKGKDVELRCDPISGHTALYWYRQSLGQGLEFLIYFQGNSAPDKSGLPSDRFSAERTGGSVSTLTIQRTQQEDSAVYLCASSFLYEQYFGPGTRLTVT.

This clone was seen only once. The chain combines TRBV9 with TRBJ2-7; tentatively, D is TRBD1 (5 bases). V shed 2 bases and J shed 9 bases, with 15 bases lying between them. Germline CDR1 and CDR2: SGDLS and YYNGEE. The CDR3 loop spans 13 amino acids. The CDR3 DNA reads TGTGCCAGCAGCGTTCAGGATCAGGGCTGGCAGTACTTC. Its translation: CASSVQDQGWQYF.

V usage is TRBV24-1 and J usage is TRBJ2-1; 8 bases agree with TRBD1. The V and J ends lost 4 bases and 2 bases, in that order; junction bases with no gene match: 6. The CDR3 sequence is 16 residues long. Germline values: CDR1 KGHDR, CDR2 SFDVKD. This CDR3 reads CATSDPGQGPYNEQFF. The CDR3 bases are TGTGCCACCAGTGACCCTGGACAGGGACCCTACAATGAGCAGTTCTTC.

V and J are TRBV18 and TRBJ2-7; 11 bases line up with TRBD2. From germline, CDR1 is KGHSH and CDR2 LQKENI. V dropped 6 bases and J dropped 3; count of bases not matched to a gene: 4. CDR3 size: 14 residues. The CDR3 DNA sequence: TGTGCCAGCTCGCCGGGACTAGCGGACTACGAGCAGTACTTC. Translation: CASSPGLADYEQYF.

The chain combines TRBV19 with TRBJ1-6; 11 nucleotides align to TRBD1. CDR1 LNHDA and CDR2 SQIVND come from the germline V gene (reference sequence). The CDR3 spans 17 residues. V lost 3 bases, J lost 5 bases, and 6 bases stayed unmatched. DNA for the CDR3: TGTGCCAGTAGTATGTTCGGACAGGGGGCGAATAATTCACCCCTCCACTTT. Translated: CASSMFGQGANNSPLHF.

This chain uses TRBV5-4 with TRBJ2-1; 8 positions agree with TRBD2. This CDR3 region has 14 residues. V lost 4 bases, J lost 7 bases, and 7 bases stayed unmatched. Germline CDR1 reads SGHNT; CDR2 reads YYREEE (reference sequence). This CDR3 is CASSPSGTRNEQFF. As DNA, the CDR3 is TGTGCCAGCAGCCCCTCGGGGACTAGGAATGAGCAGTTCTTC.

The table lists this clone with a count of one. The genes are TRBV6-2 or TRBV6-3 and TRBJ1-2, with D perhaps matching TRBD1 (6 bases). CDR3 size: 16 residues. Germline V lookup: CDR1 MNHEY, CDR2 SVGEGT. Deletions cut 5 bases from V and 8 bases from J, with 24 bases between. The CDR3 loop reads CASSTPTIRRQEGYTF. The CDR3 DNA reads TGTGCCAGCAGTACTCCCACCATCAGACGACAGGAGGGCTACACCTTC.

This sequence joins TRBV15 and TRBJ1-5; the D gene is possibly TRBD1 (6 bases). V dropped 3 bases and J dropped 2 bases, with 20 bases sitting between them. CDR1 LNHNV and CDR2 YYDKDF come from the germline V gene (reference sequence). The CDR3 has 18 residues. CDR3 amino acids: CATSSRAQGGVGNQPQHF. CDR3 nucleotides: TGTGCCACCAGCAGTAGAGCACAGGGTGGTGTTGGCAATCAGCCCCAGCATTTT.

This rearrangement joins TRBV9 to TRBJ2-2; 8 nucleotides match TRBD2. The CDR3 has 16 residues. Germline-derived CDR1 and CDR2 are SGDLS and YYNGEE. J gave up 7 bases and V 0 bases, and 8 bases lay outside the gene matches. CDR3 residues: CASSVASGTSIGELFF. CDR3 nucleotide sequence: TGTGCCAGCAGCGTAGCCTCCGGGACTAGTATCGGGGAGCTGTTTTTT.

This rearrangement joins TRBV11-2 to TRBJ2-1, with 12 bases that match TRBD2. This CDR3 is 19 amino acids long. Germline V gene lookup returns CDR1 SGHAT and CDR2 FQNNGV. V trimming: 5 bases; J trimming: 0 bases; junction bases outside the gene matches: 11. The chain's CDR3 is CASSITLAGGFSSYNEQFF. The CDR3 DNA is TGTGCCAGCAGCATAACACTAGCGGGAGGTTTTAGCTCCTACAATGAGCAGTTCTTC. The complete variable domain, with remaining parts taken from reference TRBV11-2 and TRBJ2-1, reads EAGVAQSPRYKIIEKRQSVAFWCNPISGHATLYWYQQILGQGPKLLIQFQNNGVVDDSQLPKDRFSAERLKGVDSTLKIQPAKLEDSAVYLCASSITLAGGFSSYNEQFFGPGTRLTVL.

The genes are TRBV28 and TRBJ1-1, with D perhaps TRBD1 (6 bases). V shed 3 bases and J shed 4 bases, with 12 bases lying between them. Germline CDR1 MDHEN, CDR2 SYDVKM. The CDR3 length is 14 residues. The CDR3 region is CASSLRTAFTEAFF. The DNA for the CDR3 is TGTGCCAGCAGTTTGCGGACAGCTTTCACTGAAGCTTTCTTT.

The J gene is TRBJ2-5, the V gene TRBV3-1 (or the pseudogene TRBV3-2); 11 bases are shared with TRBD2. V shed 4 bases, J shed 4 bases, and the junction held 8 bases outside the gene matches. The CDR3 runs to 16 residues. Looked up from germline, CDR1 is LGHDT and CDR2 is YNNKEL (reference sequence). CDR3 in DNA: TGTGCCAGCAGCCCGATAGCGGGAGGGCCGAGAGAGACCCAGTACTTC. It codes for CASSPIAGGPRETQYF.

The V call is TRBV6-6, the J call TRBJ1-2, with D possibly TRBD1 on 5 matching bases. This CDR3 comprises 15 residues. V was pared by 6 bases and J by 2 bases, with 16 bases between. Germline CDR1 MNHNY, CDR2 SVGAGI (reference sequence). As DNA, the CDR3 is TGTGCCAGCAGGCGTGGGGCCCTAGGAAACTATGGCTACACCTTC. Protein product: CASRRGALGNYGYTF.

This chain connects TRBV6-5 to TRBJ1-2, with TRBD1 matching 7 bases. This CDR3 comprises 13 residues. Losses at the gene ends were 7 bases for V and 6 bases for J; bases not matched to a gene: 8. CDR1 is MNHEY and CDR2 is SVGAGI in the germline V gene. Here the CDR3 reads CASTWGRGNGYTF. The CDR3 DNA is TGTGCCAGCACGTGGGGCAGGGGGAATGGCTACACCTTC.

The V and J genes are TRBV7-2 and TRBJ1-1; no firm D call. Germline V gene lookup returns CDR1 SGHTA and CDR2 FQGNSA. With 1 base removed from V and 4 bases from J, the gap between germline ends came to 13 bases. The CDR3 runs 15 residues. Here the CDR3 reads CASSLVAGGGTEAFF. Written as DNA, the CDR3 is TGTGCCAGCAGCTTAGTAGCGGGAGGAGGCACTGAAGCTTTCTTT.

The DNA for the CDR3 is TGTGCCAGCAGTTACGGGCTAGCGGGAGGGCCAGATACGCAGTATTTT. As protein: CASSYGLAGGPDTQYF. The chain recombines TRBV6-5 with TRBJ2-3; 12 bases match TRBD2. The V gene end was trimmed by 2 bases and the J gene end by 4 bases; junction bases not matched to a gene: 4. The CDR3 loop spans 16 amino acids. Germline CDR1 MNHEY, CDR2 SVGAGI.

The chain couples TRBV18 to TRBJ1-2; tentative D call: TRBD1 (6 bases). The CDR3 runs to 15 residues. V dropped 3 bases and J dropped 4 bases, with 15 bases sitting between them. From germline, CDR1 is KGHSH and CDR2 LQKENI. The CDR3 is CASSPDRAPLYGYTF. The CDR3, as DNA: TGTGCCAGCTCACCGGACAGAGCTCCTCTCTATGGCTACACCTTC.